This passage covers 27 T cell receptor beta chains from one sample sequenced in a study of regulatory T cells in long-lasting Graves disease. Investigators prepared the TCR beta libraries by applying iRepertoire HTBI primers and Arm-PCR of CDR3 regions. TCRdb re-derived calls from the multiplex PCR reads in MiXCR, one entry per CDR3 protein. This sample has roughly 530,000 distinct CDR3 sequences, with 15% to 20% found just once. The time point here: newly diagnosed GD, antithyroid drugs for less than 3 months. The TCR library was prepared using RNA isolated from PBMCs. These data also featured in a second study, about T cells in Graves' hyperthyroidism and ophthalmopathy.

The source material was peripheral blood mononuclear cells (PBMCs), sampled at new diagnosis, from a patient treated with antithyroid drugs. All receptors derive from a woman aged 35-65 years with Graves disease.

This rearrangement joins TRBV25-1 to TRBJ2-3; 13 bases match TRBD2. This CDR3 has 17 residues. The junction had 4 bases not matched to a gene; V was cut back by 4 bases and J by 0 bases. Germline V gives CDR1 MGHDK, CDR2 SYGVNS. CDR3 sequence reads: CASSAQGLAGSTDTQYF. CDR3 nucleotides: TGTGCCAGCAGTGCCCAGGGACTAGCGGGGAGCACAGATACGCAGTATTTT.

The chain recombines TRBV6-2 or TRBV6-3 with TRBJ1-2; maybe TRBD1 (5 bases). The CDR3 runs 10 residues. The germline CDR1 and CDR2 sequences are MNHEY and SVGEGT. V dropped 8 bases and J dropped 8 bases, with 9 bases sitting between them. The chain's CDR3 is CASRRGGYTF. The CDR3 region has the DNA TGTGCCAGCCGGAGGGGCGGCTACACCTTC.

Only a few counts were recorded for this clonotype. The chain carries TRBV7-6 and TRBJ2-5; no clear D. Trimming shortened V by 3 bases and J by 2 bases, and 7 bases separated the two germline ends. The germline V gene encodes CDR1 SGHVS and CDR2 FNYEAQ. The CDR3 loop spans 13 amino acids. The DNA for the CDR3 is TGTGCCAGCAGCTTCGTGGGGCAAGAGACCCAGTACTTC. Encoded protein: CASSFVGQETQYF.

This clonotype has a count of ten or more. Written as DNA, the CDR3 is TGTGCCAGCAGCGAACAGGGGAGAAACACCATATATTTT. Translation gives CASSEQGRNTIYF. The chain carries TRBV3-1 and TRBJ1-3; 7 nucleotides line up with TRBD1. Germline V gene data show CDR1 as LGHDT and CDR2 as YNNKEL (reference sequence). V dropped 5 bases and J dropped 5; count of bases not matched to a gene: 3. This CDR3 has 13 residues. The whole variable domain, filled in from reference TRBV3-1 and TRBJ1-3, reads DTAVSQTPKYLVTQMGNDKSIKCEQNLGHDTMYWYKQDSKKFLKIMFSYNNKELIINETVPNRFSPKSPDKAHLNLHINSLELGDSAVYFCASSEQGRNTIYFGEGSWLTVV.

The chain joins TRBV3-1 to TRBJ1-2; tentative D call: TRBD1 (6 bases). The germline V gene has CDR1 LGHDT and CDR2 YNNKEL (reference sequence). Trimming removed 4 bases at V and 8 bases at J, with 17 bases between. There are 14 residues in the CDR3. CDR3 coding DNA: TGTGCCAGCAGCCCCGGATACAGGGAGAGGGGCTACACCTTC. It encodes CASSPGYRERGYTF.

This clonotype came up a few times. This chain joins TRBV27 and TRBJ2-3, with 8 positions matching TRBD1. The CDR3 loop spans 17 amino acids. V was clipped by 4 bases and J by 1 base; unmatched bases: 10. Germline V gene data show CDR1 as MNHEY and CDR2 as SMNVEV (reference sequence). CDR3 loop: CASSSLFRGQGTDTQYF. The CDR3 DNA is TGTGCCAGCAGTTCCCTGTTCCGGGGACAGGGCACAGATACGCAGTATTTT.

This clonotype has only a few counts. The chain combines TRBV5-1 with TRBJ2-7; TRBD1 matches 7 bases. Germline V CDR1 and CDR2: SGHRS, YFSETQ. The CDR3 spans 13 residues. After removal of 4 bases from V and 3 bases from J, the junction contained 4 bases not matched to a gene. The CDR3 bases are TGCGCCAGCAGCCCGACAGGGAACTACGAGCAGTACTTC. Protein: CASSPTGNYEQYF.

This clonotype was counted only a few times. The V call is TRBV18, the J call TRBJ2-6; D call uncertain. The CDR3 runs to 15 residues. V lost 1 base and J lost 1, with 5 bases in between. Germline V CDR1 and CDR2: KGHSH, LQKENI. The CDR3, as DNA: TGTGCCAGCTCACCACAGAAGTCTGGGGCCAACGTCCTGACTTTC. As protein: CASSPQKSGANVLTF.

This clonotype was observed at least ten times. The CDR3 loop reads CASSLRGLTDTQYF. The CDR3 coding sequence is TGTGCCAGCAGTTTACGAGGTCTTACAGATACGCAGTATTTT. The chain joins TRBV28 to TRBJ2-3; D uncertain. The CDR3 sequence is 14 residues long. The V end lost 2 bases, the J end lost 3 bases, and 9 bases lay between the germline ends. CDR1 is MDHEN and CDR2 is SYDVKM in the germline V gene. Full variable domain (remainder filled in from reference TRBV28 and TRBJ2-3): DVKVTQSSRYLVKRTGEKVFLECVQDMDHENMFWYRQDPGLGLRLIYFSYDVKMKEKGDIPEGYSVSREKKERFSLILESASTNQTSMYLCASSLRGLTDTQYFGPGTRLTVL.

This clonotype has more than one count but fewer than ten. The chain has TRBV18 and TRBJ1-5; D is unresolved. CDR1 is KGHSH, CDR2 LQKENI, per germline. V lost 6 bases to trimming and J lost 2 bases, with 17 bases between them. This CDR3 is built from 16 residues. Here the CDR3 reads CASSLSPDRGNQPQHF. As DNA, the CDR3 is TGTGCCAGCTCCCTTTCGCCCGACCGGGGCAATCAGCCCCAGCATTTT.

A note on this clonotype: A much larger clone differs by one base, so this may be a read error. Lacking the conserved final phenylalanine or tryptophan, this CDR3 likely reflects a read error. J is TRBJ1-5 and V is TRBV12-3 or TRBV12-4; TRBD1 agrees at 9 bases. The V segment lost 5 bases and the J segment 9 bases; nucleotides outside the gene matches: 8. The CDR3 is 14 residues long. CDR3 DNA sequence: TGTGCCAGCAGTCAGGACAGGGGTAATGGGCCCCAGCATTCT. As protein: CASSQDRGNGPQHS.

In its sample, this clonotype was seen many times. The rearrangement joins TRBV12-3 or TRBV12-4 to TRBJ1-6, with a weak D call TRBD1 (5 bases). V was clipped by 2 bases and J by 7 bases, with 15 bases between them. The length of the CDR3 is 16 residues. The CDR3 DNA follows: TGTGCCAGCAGTTTACCTACTGGCGGGGCGAATTCACCCCTCCACTTT. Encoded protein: CASSLPTGGANSPLHF.

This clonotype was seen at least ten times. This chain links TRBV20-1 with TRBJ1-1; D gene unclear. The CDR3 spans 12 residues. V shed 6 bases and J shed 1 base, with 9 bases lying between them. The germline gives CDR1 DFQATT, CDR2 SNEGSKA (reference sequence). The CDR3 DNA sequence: TGCAGTGCGGCCGGAGAGAACACTGAAGCTTTCTTT. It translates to CSAAGENTEAFF.

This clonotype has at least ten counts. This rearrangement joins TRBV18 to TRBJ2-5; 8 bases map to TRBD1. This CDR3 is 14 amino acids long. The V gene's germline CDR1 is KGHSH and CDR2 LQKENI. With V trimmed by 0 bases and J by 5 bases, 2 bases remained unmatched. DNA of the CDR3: TGTGCCAGCTCACCACCGGGACAGGAGGAGACCCAGTACTTC. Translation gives CASSPPGQEETQYF. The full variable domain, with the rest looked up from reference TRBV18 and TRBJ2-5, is NAGVMQNPRHLVRRRGQEARLRCSPMKGHSHVYWYRQLPEEGLKFMVYLQKENIIDESGMPKERFSAEFPKEGPSILRIQQVVRGDSAAYFCASSPPGQEETQYFGPGTRLLVL.

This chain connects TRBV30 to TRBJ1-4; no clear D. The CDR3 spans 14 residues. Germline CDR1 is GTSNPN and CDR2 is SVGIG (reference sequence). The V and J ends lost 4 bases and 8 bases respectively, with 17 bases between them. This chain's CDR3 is CAWTSGEPSEKLFF. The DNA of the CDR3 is TGTGCCTGGACTAGCGGGGAGCCCAGCGAAAAACTGTTTTTT. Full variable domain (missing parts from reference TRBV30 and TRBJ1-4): SQTIHQWPATLVQPVGSPLSLECTVEGTSNPNLYWYRQAAGRGLQLLFYSVGIGQISSEVPQNLSASRPQDRQFILSSKKLLLSDSGFYLCAWTSGEPSEKLFFGSGTQLSVL.

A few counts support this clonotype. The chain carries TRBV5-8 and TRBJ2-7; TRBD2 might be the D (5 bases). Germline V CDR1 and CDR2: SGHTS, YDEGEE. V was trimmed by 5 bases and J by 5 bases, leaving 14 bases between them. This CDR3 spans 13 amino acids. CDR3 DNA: TGTGCCAGCAGTTCTCCGGGGTCCGACGAGCAGTACTTC. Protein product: CASSSPGSDEQYF.

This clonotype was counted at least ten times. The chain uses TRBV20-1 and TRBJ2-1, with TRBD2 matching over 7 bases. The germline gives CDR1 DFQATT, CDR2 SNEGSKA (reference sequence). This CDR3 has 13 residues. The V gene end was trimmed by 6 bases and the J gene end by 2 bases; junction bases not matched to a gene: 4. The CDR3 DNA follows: TGCAGTGCCGCGAGCGGGGCCTACAATGAGCAGTTCTTC. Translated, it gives CSAASGAYNEQFF.

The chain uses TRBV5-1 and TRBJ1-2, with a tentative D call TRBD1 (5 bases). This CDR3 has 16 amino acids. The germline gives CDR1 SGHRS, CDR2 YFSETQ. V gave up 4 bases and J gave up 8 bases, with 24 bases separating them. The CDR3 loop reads CASSLEGLGPMGGYTF. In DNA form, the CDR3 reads TGCGCCAGCAGCCTGGAGGGTTTGGGACCCATGGGAGGCTACACCTTC.

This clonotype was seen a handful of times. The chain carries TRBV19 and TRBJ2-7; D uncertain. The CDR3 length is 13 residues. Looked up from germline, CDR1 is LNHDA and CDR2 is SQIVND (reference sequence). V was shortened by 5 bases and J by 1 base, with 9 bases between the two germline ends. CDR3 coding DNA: TGTGCCAGTAGTCCCAGACGGTCCTACGAGCAGTACTTC. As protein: CASSPRRSYEQYF.

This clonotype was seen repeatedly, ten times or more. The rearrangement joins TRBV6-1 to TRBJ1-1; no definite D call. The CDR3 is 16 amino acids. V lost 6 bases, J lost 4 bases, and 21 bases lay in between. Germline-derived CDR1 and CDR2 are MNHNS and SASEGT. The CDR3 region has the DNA TGTGCCAGCAGGTCGTCTTCCACCACGGCGGGCACTGAAGCTTTCTTT. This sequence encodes CASRSSSTTAGTEAFF.

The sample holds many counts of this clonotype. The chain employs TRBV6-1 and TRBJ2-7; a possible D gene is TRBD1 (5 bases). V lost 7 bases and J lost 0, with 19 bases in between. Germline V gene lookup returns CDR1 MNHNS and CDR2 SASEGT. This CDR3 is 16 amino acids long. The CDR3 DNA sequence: TGTGCCAGCATGAAGGACACGATTTTTAGCTCCTACGAGCAGTACTTC. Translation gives CASMKDTIFSSYEQYF.

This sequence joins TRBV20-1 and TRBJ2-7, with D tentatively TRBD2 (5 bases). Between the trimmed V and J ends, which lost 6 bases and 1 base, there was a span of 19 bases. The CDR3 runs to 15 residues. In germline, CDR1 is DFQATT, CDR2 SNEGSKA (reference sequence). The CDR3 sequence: CSASSPGRRSYEQYF. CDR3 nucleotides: TGCAGTGCCAGCTCACCAGGAAGGAGGTCCTACGAGCAGTACTTC.

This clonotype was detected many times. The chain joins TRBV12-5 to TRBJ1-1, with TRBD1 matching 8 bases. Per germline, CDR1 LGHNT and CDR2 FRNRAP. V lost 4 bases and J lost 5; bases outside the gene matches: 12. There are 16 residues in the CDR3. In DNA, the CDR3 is TGTGCTAGTGGTTCCCGGACAGGGAGGCGAGGGACTGAAGCTTTCTTT. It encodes CASGSRTGRRGTEAFF.

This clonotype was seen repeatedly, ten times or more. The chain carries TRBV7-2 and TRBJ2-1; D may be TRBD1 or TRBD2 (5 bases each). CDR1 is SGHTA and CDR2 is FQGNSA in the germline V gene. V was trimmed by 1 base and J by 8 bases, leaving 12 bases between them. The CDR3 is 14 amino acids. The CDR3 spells CASSLELGDDEQFF. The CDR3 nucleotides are TGTGCCAGCAGCTTAGAACTAGGGGACGATGAGCAGTTCTTC.

In DNA form, the CDR3 reads TGTGCCAGCAGTAGGGGTCTTTCTGATCCCTACAATGAGCAGTTCTTC. This sequence encodes CASSRGLSDPYNEQFF. The chain uses TRBV6-2 or TRBV6-3 and TRBJ2-1; a possible D gene is TRBD1 (5 bases). The CDR3 runs 16 residues. Germline assignment: CDR1 MNHEY and CDR2 SVGEGT. The ends were cut back, 5 bases at V and 2 bases at J, with 16 bases in the middle.

The CDR3 nucleotides are TGTGCCAGCAGTTGGTCGTCGGACAGGGGACCCTGGAGCAATCAGCCCCAGCATTTT. As protein: CASSWSSDRGPWSNQPQHF. The chain uses TRBV28 and TRBJ1-5, with 9 positions matching TRBD1. Germline V gene lookup returns CDR1 MDHEN and CDR2 SYDVKM. V dropped 4 bases and J dropped 1; count of bases not matched to a gene: 14. The CDR3 spans 19 residues.

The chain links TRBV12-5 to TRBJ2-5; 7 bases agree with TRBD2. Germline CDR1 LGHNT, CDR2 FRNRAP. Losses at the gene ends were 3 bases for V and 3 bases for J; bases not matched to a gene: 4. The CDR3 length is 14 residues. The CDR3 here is CASGLGLVEETQYF. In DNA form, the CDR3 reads TGTGCTAGTGGTTTAGGACTAGTGGAAGAGACCCAGTACTTC.